The 4 T cell receptor beta chains given below trace back to one sample, sequenced in a study of T cell responses to AZD1222 COVID-19 vaccine. Clones were read by immunoSEQ multiplex PCR, and TCRdb kept only the in-frame ones, dropping some. This table has 200,000 or so clones, roughly 91% appearing once. Sequencing used peripheral blood, obtained on day 0 of MenACWY control vaccination. All receptors derive from an adult in good health.

This clone came up a few times. In DNA, the CDR3 is TGTGCCTGGAGTGTTGTAACACCAAACTATGGCTACACCTTC. This translates into CAWSVVTPNYGYTF. The J gene is TRBJ1-2, the V gene TRBV30; D is undetermined. The CDR3 totals 14 residues. Germline assignment: CDR1 GTSNPN and CDR2 SVGIG (reference sequence). Between the trimmed V and J ends, which lost 0 bases and 2 bases, there was a span of 10 bases. Looking up the rest from reference TRBV30 and TRBJ1-2 gives the full variable domain: SQTIHQWPATLVQPVGSPLSLECTVEGTSNPNLYWYRQAAGRGLQLLFYSVGIGQISSEVPQNLSASRPQDRQFILSSKKLLLSDSGFYLCAWSVVTPNYGYTFGSGTRLTVV.

The V gene is TRBV3-1 (or the pseudogene TRBV3-2), the J gene TRBJ1-6, with unresolved D. The ends were cut back, 2 bases at V and 9 bases at J, with 8 bases in the middle. From germline, CDR1 is LGHDT and CDR2 YNNKEL (reference sequence). The CDR3 spans 13 residues. DNA of the CDR3: TGTGCCAGCAGCCAAAGCCATGCTTCACCCCTCCACTTT. Protein sequence: CASSQSHASPLHF.

V and J are TRBV4-2 and TRBJ2-2, with 15 bases lining up with TRBD2. CDR3 length: 18 residues. Trimming at V came to 1 base and at J to 3 bases, leaving 3 bases not matched to a gene. In germline, CDR1 is LGHNA, CDR2 YNFKEQ. This CDR3 reads CASSQGTSGGGHTGELFF. The CDR3 DNA follows: TGTGCCAGCAGCCAAGGGACTAGCGGGGGGGGCCACACCGGGGAGCTGTTTTTT.

The chain uses TRBV7-2 and TRBJ2-5; 9 bases align to TRBD2. The trim removed 5 bases at V and 4 bases at J, leaving 5 bases unmatched. The CDR3 runs 14 residues. Germline assignment: CDR1 SGHTA and CDR2 FQGNSA. This CDR3 reads CASSRGGAAETQYF. CDR3 in DNA: TGTGCCAGCAGCCGCGGGGGGGCTGCAGAGACCCAGTACTTC.